Below are 11 T cell receptor beta chains sequenced from a single sample in a study of T-cell reconstitution after alpha-beta-depleted transplantation in children. Library preparation (for TCRbeta) was performed with unique molecular identifiers. Using its own MiXCR run on the PCR reads, TCRdb lists one record per CDR3 protein. The data contain some 460,000 distinct CDR3 sequences, around 15% of them singletons. The input for sequencing was PBMCs, mostly from graft donor cells, taken 360 days after TCRalphabeta/CD19-depleted stem cell transplant. The receptors originated from a boy younger than two who had a stem cell transplant for Wiskott-Aldrich syndrome, so the T cells may come from the graft donor.

This clonotype was recorded at least ten times. The V call is TRBV24-1, the J call TRBJ2-1; D remains ambiguous. CDR1 and CDR2 (germline): KGHDR, SFDVKD. The CDR3 covers 12 residues. The ends were cut back, 3 bases at V and 10 bases at J, with 9 bases in the middle. The CDR3 region has the DNA TGTGCCACCAGTGATCCTTCACGGGAGCAGTTCTTC. Translation: CATSDPSREQFF.

The gene calls are TRBV10-3 and TRBJ2-2; TRBD1 might be the D (5 bases). Germline CDR1 ENHRY, CDR2 SYGVKD. V was pared by 0 bases and J by 4 bases, with 15 bases between. The CDR3 is 17 amino acids. CDR3 DNA sequence: TGTGCCATCAGTGAGTCTGGGGCGAATAGAGGCACCGGGGAGCTGTTTTTT. This translates into CAISESGANRGTGELFF.

The chain joins TRBV24-1 to TRBJ2-1; 10 bases are a match to TRBD1. The junction had 6 bases not matched to a gene; V was cut back by 3 bases and J by 5 bases. The CDR3 length is 16 residues. CDR1 and CDR2 from the germline V gene are KGHDR and SFDVKD. The CDR3 DNA sequence: TGTGCCACCAGTGATCAAACCGGGACAGGGGACAATGAGCAGTTCTTC. Translated, it gives CATSDQTGTGDNEQFF.

In this sample, this clonotype turned up a few times. This rearrangement joins TRBV27 to TRBJ2-5; TRBD2 matches 14 bases. The V and J ends lost 5 bases and 5 bases, in that order; junction bases with no gene match: 7. Germline CDR1 is MNHEY and CDR2 is SMNVEV (reference sequence). The CDR3 spans 16 residues. CDR3 amino acids: CASSGLAGGGTETQYF. CDR3 nucleotide sequence: TGTGCCAGCAGTGGACTAGCGGGAGGCGGAACGGAGACCCAGTACTTC.

The chain uses TRBV12-3 or TRBV12-4 and TRBJ1-5; D gene unclear. CDR3 length: 13 residues. Between the trimmed V and J ends, which lost 3 bases and 6 bases, there was a span of 9 bases. The CDR3 coding sequence is TGTGCCAGCAGTTTGCTAGGCATTCAGCCCCAGCATTTT. Amino acids: CASSLLGIQPQHF.

This clonotype was observed a few times. The chain links TRBV29-1 to TRBJ2-3, with a tentative D call TRBD2 (6 bases). The CDR3 sequence is 13 residues long. The V and J ends lost 5 bases and 2 bases respectively, with 11 bases between them. CDR1 is SQVTM and CDR2 is ANQGSEA in the germline V gene. CDR3 amino acids: CSVCGRNTDTQYF. The CDR3 coding sequence is TGCAGCGTTTGTGGGAGGAACACAGATACGCAGTATTTT.

This clonotype was seen more than once but under ten times. The J gene is TRBJ1-1, the V gene TRBV29-1, with TRBD1 matching over 9 bases. The germline CDR1 and CDR2 sequences are SQVTM and ANQGSEA. J gave up 5 bases and V 8 bases, and 6 bases lay outside the gene matches. The CDR3 spans 12 residues. DNA of the CDR3: TGCAGCACCAGACAGGGGGTGACTGAAGCTTTCTTT. Translated: CSTRQGVTEAFF.

The chain links TRBV5-1 to TRBJ2-3, with 10 bases identical to TRBD2. CDR3 length: 17 residues. V was clipped by 2 bases and J by 0 bases; unmatched bases: 6. CDR1 and CDR2 (germline): SGHRS, YFSETQ. CDR3 residues: CASSFSGGTPSTDTQYF. For the CDR3, the DNA is TGCGCCAGCAGCTTTAGCGGGGGGACCCCGAGCACAGATACGCAGTATTTT.

This chain links TRBV7-2 with TRBJ2-2, with 8 bases fitting TRBD2. CDR3 length equals 17 residues. J gave up 1 base and V 4 bases, and 8 bases lay outside the gene matches. Germline CDR1 SGHTA, CDR2 FQGNSA. The CDR3 here is CASSWRTSPMNTGELFF. Written as DNA, the CDR3 is TGTGCCAGCAGCTGGAGGACTAGCCCGATGAACACCGGGGAGCTGTTTTTT.

Only a few counts were recorded for this clonotype. The chain has TRBV28 and TRBJ1-1, with D possibly being TRBD1 (6 bases). Germline V gene sequence: CDR1 MDHEN, CDR2 SYDVKM. The CDR3 length is 13 residues. The ends were cut back, 6 bases at V and 3 bases at J, with 11 bases in the middle. This CDR3 reads CASRSQGDTEAFF. CDR3 in DNA: TGTGCCAGCAGATCACAGGGAGACACTGAAGCTTTCTTT.

The chain has TRBV5-1 and TRBJ1-1; possibly TRBD1 for D (5 bases). CDR1 and CDR2 (germline): SGHRS, YFSETQ. Trimming took off 1 base at V and 0 bases at J, with 10 bases between the two ends. The CDR3 loop spans 15 amino acids. The CDR3 DNA sequence: TGCGCCAGCAGCTTGTGGGGGGATATGAACACTGAAGCTTTCTTT. This codes for CASSLWGDMNTEAFF.